A single sample gave rise to the 26 T cell receptor beta chains below, sequenced in a study of blood T cell repertoires in COVID-19. Using immunoSEQ multiplex PCR, the repertoire was profiled, and TCRdb retains in-frame clones only, with some absent. The table has about 210,000 clones, over 60% seen once. Sequencing used peripheral blood. The receptors were sampled from a woman in her 70s with acute or convalescent COVID-19.

The V call is TRBV28, the J call TRBJ2-7, with 8 bases matching TRBD1. V dropped 3 bases and J dropped 2; count of bases not matched to a gene: 6. The CDR3 is 15 residues long. Per the germline V gene, CDR1 is MDHEN and CDR2 is SYDVKM. CDR3 bases: TGTGCCAGCAGTTTTGGGGACAGGCTACCCTACGAGCAGTACTTC. It codes for CASSFGDRLPYEQYF.

The chain joins TRBV6-5 to TRBJ1-2; no clear D gene. The CDR3 sequence is 13 residues long. V shed 6 bases and J shed 8 bases, with 16 bases lying between them. Germline V gene data show CDR1 as MNHEY and CDR2 as SVGAGI. CDR3 amino acids: CASRPPGFNGYTF. For the CDR3, the DNA is TGTGCCAGCAGACCACCGGGTTTCAACGGCTACACCTTC.

The J gene is TRBJ1-1, the V gene TRBV13; 7 positions agree with TRBD1. Germline loops: CDR1 PRHDT, CDR2 FYEKMQ (reference sequence). CDR3 size: 15 residues. V lost 3 bases, J lost 3 bases, and 7 bases stayed unmatched. The CDR3 region has the DNA TGTGCCAGCAGCTTTCTGGAGGGGGCAGACACTGAAGCTTTCTTT. Its protein product is CASSFLEGADTEAFF.

This clone was counted many times. The chain couples TRBV6-1 to TRBJ1-1; D not certain. V was clipped by 1 base and J by 7 bases, with 7 bases between them. From germline, CDR1 is MNHNS and CDR2 SASEGT. The CDR3 is 12 amino acids. CDR3 nucleotides: TGTGCCAGCAGTGAAGGTACTAATGAAGCTTTCTTT. It translates to CASSEGTNEAFF.

This sequence joins TRBV12-3 or TRBV12-4 and TRBJ1-4, with D unclear. Trimming removed 7 bases at V and 7 bases at J, with 13 bases between. The CDR3 extends over 13 amino acids. The CDR3 region has the DNA TGTGCCAGCACCCCTCAGGCCGGTGAAAAACTGTTTTTT. Translating gives CASTPQAGEKLFF.

The V call is TRBV18, the J call TRBJ2-5; D is perhaps TRBD2 (5 bases). Germline V CDR1 and CDR2: KGHSH, LQKENI. Trimming took off 6 bases at V and 3 bases at J, with 11 bases between the two ends. The CDR3 is 13 amino acids. CDR3 sequence reads: CASSPEGEETQYF. As DNA, the CDR3 is TGTGCCAGCTCCCCCGAGGGAGAAGAGACCCAGTACTTC.

J is TRBJ1-6 and V is TRBV5-1; tentatively, D is TRBD1 (5 bases). V lost 2 bases, J lost 6 bases, and 9 bases lay in between. Per the germline V gene, CDR1 is SGHRS and CDR2 is YFSETQ. CDR3 length: 14 amino acids. CDR3 nucleotide sequence: TGCGCCAGCAGCTTTGACAGCTCTAATTCACCCCTCCACTTT. It is translated as CASSFDSSNSPLHF. Using reference TRBV5-1 and TRBJ1-6 for the parts outside the CDR3, the full variable domain is KAGVTQTPRYLIKTRGQQVTLSCSPISGHRSVSWYQQTPGQGLQFLFEYFSETQRNKGNFPGRFSGRQFSNSRSEMNVSTLELGDSALYLCASSFDSSNSPLHFGNGTRLTVT.

V is TRBV9 and J is TRBJ1-5; the D gene is possibly TRBD1 (5 bases). The germline CDR1 and CDR2 sequences are SGDLS and YYNGEE. Trimming left V 3 bases short and J 11 bases short, with 24 bases between. CDR3 length: 16 amino acids. Written as DNA, the CDR3 is TGTGCCAGCAGCGCCCTCCCAGGGCAGGGCCTCTTGACCCAGCATTTT. Its protein is CASSALPGQGLLTQHF. Full variable domain (rest looked up from reference TRBV9 and TRBJ1-5): DSGVTQTPKHLITATGQRVTLRCSPRSGDLSVYWYQQSLDQGLQFLIQYYNGEERAKGNILERFSAQQFPDLHSELNLSSLELGDSALYFCASSALPGQGLLTQHFGDGTRLSIL.

In its sample, this clone was seen a few times. The chain has TRBV18 and TRBJ1-4; 10 bases align to TRBD1. CDR3 length: 15 amino acids. Looked up from germline, CDR1 is KGHSH and CDR2 is LQKENI. With 1 base clipped from V and 7 bases from J, the junction kept 3 bases outside the gene matches. DNA for the CDR3: TGTGCCAGCTCACCACAAGGGACAGGGGCTGAAAAACTGTTTTTT. Translation: CASSPQGTGAEKLFF.

The chain is built from TRBV4-3 and TRBJ2-1, with 9 positions matching TRBD1. The V gene's germline CDR1 is LGHNA and CDR2 YSLEER. The CDR3 has 14 residues. The V segment lost 1 base and the J segment 5 bases; nucleotides outside the gene matches: 0. The CDR3 is CASSQGDRDNEQFF. The CDR3 DNA sequence: TGCGCCAGCAGCCAAGGGGACAGGGACAATGAGCAGTTCTTC.

The chain uses TRBV6-5 and TRBJ1-3; 7 bases match TRBD1. Trimming at V came to 7 bases and at J to 4 bases, leaving 7 bases not matched to a gene. Germline assignment: CDR1 MNHEY and CDR2 SVGAGI. The length of the CDR3 is 14 residues. The CDR3 bases are TGTGCCAGCATTAACAGGGGCCCAGGAAACACCATATATTTT. Amino acid sequence: CASINRGPGNTIYF.

V gene TRBV13 combines with J gene TRBJ2-4; possibly TRBD2 for D (6 bases). Germline CDR1 reads PRHDT; CDR2 reads FYEKMQ (reference sequence). CDR3 size: 15 residues. The V gene lost 9 bases and the J gene lost 7 bases, with 22 bases spanning the gap. CDR3 sequence (DNA): TGTGCCAGTGGGTCAACCGGGGGAAATGAGAACATTCAGTACTTC. As protein: CASGSTGGNENIQYF.

The chain links TRBV5-8 to TRBJ2-2, with D maybe TRBD1 (5 bases). The CDR3 length is 15 residues. Trimming removed 2 bases from V and 0 bases from J, with 8 bases in between. From germline, CDR1 is SGHTS and CDR2 YDEGEE. For the CDR3, the DNA is TGTGCCAGCAGCTTCCAGGGCGCGAACACCGGGGAGCTGTTTTTT. Its translation: CASSFQGANTGELFF. The whole variable domain, remainder taken from reference TRBV5-8 and TRBJ2-2, is EAGVTQSPTHLIKTRGQQATLRCSPISGHTSVYWYQQALGLGLQFLLWYDEGEERNRGNFPPRFSGRQFPNYSSELNVNALELEDSALYLCASSFQGANTGELFFGEGSRLTVL.

The chain uses TRBV18 and TRBJ2-2; D ambiguous. Trimming shortened V by 3 bases and J by 7 bases, and 9 bases separated the two germline ends. This CDR3 is built from 13 residues. The germline CDR1 and CDR2 sequences are KGHSH and LQKENI. This chain's CDR3 is CASSPSFLGELFF. CDR3 DNA sequence: TGTGCCAGCTCACCTTCCTTCCTCGGGGAGCTGTTTTTT.

The chain has TRBV5-1 and TRBJ2-5; 9 bases map to TRBD1. CDR3 length: 16 residues. V gave up 4 bases and J gave up 1 base; unmatched junction bases: 8. Looked up from germline, CDR1 is SGHRS and CDR2 is YFSETQ. CDR3 residues: CASSLGTGSGQETQYF. CDR3 sequence (DNA): TGCGCCAGCAGCCTGGGGACAGGGAGTGGCCAAGAGACCCAGTACTTC.

J is TRBJ1-1 and V is TRBV27; D gene ambiguous. The CDR3 totals 16 residues. V was cut by 5 bases and J by 7 bases, with 23 bases left in between. CDR1 and CDR2 from the germline V gene are MNHEY and SMNVEV (reference sequence). The CDR3 loop is CASSLRMPAGFGEAFF. CDR3 nucleotides: TGTGCCAGCAGTCTTCGAATGCCGGCGGGATTCGGTGAAGCTTTCTTT.

The sample holds a few counts of this clone. The rearrangement joins TRBV30 to TRBJ2-5, with D possibly being TRBD2 (5 bases). This CDR3 contains 14 residues. Between the trimmed V and J ends, which lost 3 bases and 0 bases, there was a span of 11 bases. Germline CDR1 reads GTSNPN; CDR2 reads SVGIG (reference sequence). The CDR3 spells CAWSQRTYQETQYF. Here the CDR3 DNA reads TGTGCCTGGAGCCAGCGGACGTACCAAGAGACCCAGTACTTC.

The chain is built from TRBV7-8 and TRBJ1-1, with a weak D call TRBD1 (6 bases). Germline values: CDR1 SGHVS, CDR2 FQNEAQ. The CDR3 is 16 residues long. Trimming pared 2 bases from V and 5 bases from J, leaving 18 bases between. In DNA, the CDR3 is TGTGCCAGCAGCTTAAGGGATAGGGGGAGAGGGACTGAAGCTTTCTTT. It yields the protein CASSLRDRGRGTEAFF.

The chain joins TRBV14 to TRBJ2-2, with D possibly TRBD2 on 7 matching bases. Germline-derived CDR1 and CDR2 are SGHDN and FVKESK. The CDR3 sequence is 14 residues long. Trimming cost V 4 bases and J 7 bases, with 13 bases left between them. CDR3 sequence: CASSLAGAVGELFF. The CDR3 DNA reads as TGTGCCAGCAGCCTCGCGGGGGCGGTCGGGGAGCTGTTTTTT.

The chain employs TRBV19 and TRBJ2-2; a weak D match, TRBD2 (6 bases). V was clipped by 0 bases and J by 6 bases, with 11 bases between them. The CDR3 runs 15 residues. Germline lookup yields CDR1 LNHDA and CDR2 SQIVND (reference sequence). The CDR3 loop reads CASSIDWTGAGELFF. CDR3 nucleotide sequence: TGTGCCAGTAGTATAGATTGGACGGGGGCCGGGGAGCTGTTTTTT.

The V gene is TRBV7-3, the J gene TRBJ2-3; D might be TRBD2 (7 bases). This CDR3 region has 16 residues. CDR1 is SGHTA, CDR2 FQGTGA, per germline. V was pared by 5 bases and J by 2 bases, with 17 bases between. For the CDR3, the DNA is TGTGCCAGCAGCCCTATCGCGGGGGCCAACACAGATACGCAGTATTTT. Its protein product is CASSPIAGANTDTQYF. Variable domain in full (rest from reference TRBV7-3 and TRBJ2-3): GAGVSQTPSNKVTEKGKYVELRCDPISGHTALYWYRQSLGQGPEFLIYFQGTGAADDSGLPNDRFFAVRPEGSVSTLKIQRTERGDSAVYLCASSPIAGANTDTQYFGPGTRLTVL.

CDR3 nucleotide sequence: TGTGCCAGCACACGGGGGAACCCTGGAAACACCATATATTTT. As protein: CASTRGNPGNTIYF. This chain joins TRBV6-5 and TRBJ1-3; D may be TRBD1 (5 bases). Trimming cost V 7 bases and J 2 bases, with 12 bases left between them. Germline V lookup: CDR1 MNHEY, CDR2 SVGAGI. This CDR3 is built from 14 residues.

This clone was recorded once. The chain is built from TRBV11-2 and TRBJ2-1; 8 bases fit TRBD2. Looked up from germline, CDR1 is SGHAT and CDR2 is FQNNGV. The junction had 5 bases not matched to a gene; V was cut back by 7 bases and J by 0 bases. The CDR3 runs 15 residues. The CDR3 DNA reads as TGTGCCAGCACCGTACGGGGGGGCTCCTACAATGAGCAGTTCTTC. Translation: CASTVRGGSYNEQFF.

This clone showed up just once. The gene calls are TRBV16 and TRBJ2-6; the match to TRBD2 covers 9 bases. Germline trimming cut 4 bases from V and 4 bases from J; bases unmatched to any gene: 14. The CDR3 covers 19 residues. Germline loops: CDR1 KGHSY, CDR2 FQNENV. In nucleotides, the CDR3 is TGTGCCAGCAGCCCAAGTTTCGGCGGGGGGGCCGGAGGGGCCAACGTCCTGACTTTC. It translates to CASSPSFGGGAGGANVLTF.

The V gene is TRBV30, the J gene TRBJ1-6, with a weak D call TRBD1 (5 bases). V gave up 5 bases and J gave up 8 bases, with 10 bases separating them. This CDR3 region has 12 residues. The germline gives CDR1 GTSNPN, CDR2 SVGIG (reference sequence). CDR3 DNA: TGTGCCTGGGGAGACAGTTATTCACCCCTCCACTTT. The encoded protein is CAWGDSYSPLHF.

Turning to this clone: This may come from a read error, since a much larger clone is one base off. V usage is TRBV7-9 and J usage is TRBJ2-7; perhaps TRBD1 as D (6 bases). The CDR3 is made up of 13 amino acids. Germline values: CDR1 SEHNR, CDR2 FQNEAQ (reference sequence). V shed 1 base and J shed 3 bases, with 7 bases lying between them. In nucleotides, the CDR3 is TGTGCCAGCAGCTTAGGACAGGTCTACGAGCAGTACTTC. This sequence encodes CASSLGQVYEQYF. The whole variable domain, remainder taken from reference TRBV7-9 and TRBJ2-7, is DTGVSQNPRHKITKRGQNVTFRCDPISEHNRLYWYRQTLGQGPEFLTYFQNEAQLEKSRLLSDRFSAERPKGSFSTLEIQRTEQGDSAMYLCASSLGQVYEQYFGPGTRLTVT.